A single sample is the source of the 22 T cell receptor beta chains below, sequenced in a study of human T cells and chemical hapten exposure. TCRdb re-analysed the RACE reads in MiXCR, keeping a single row per CDR3 protein. The sample lists under 50,000 distinct CDR3 sequences; less than 8.5% were seen once. Time point indicated: pre-sensitization, week 0. Treatment reported: therapeutic diphenylcyclopropenone sensitization with weekly scalp DPC. The sequences come from whole blood, collected in connection with sensitization to the hapten diphenylcyclopropenone (DPC). The receptors were gathered from a woman aged 45 to 65 with alopecia areata. Some clones in this sample may be carry-over from other donors' samples.

This clonotype was picked up many times. The rearrangement links TRBV28 to TRBJ2-3; D might be TRBD1 or TRBD2, each matching 5 bases. Looked up from germline, CDR1 is MDHEN and CDR2 is SYDVKM. V lost 5 bases, J lost 6 bases, and 15 bases lay in between. This CDR3 is built from 14 residues. The CDR3 spells CASSPAGTSDTQYF. The CDR3 region has the DNA TGTGCCAGCAGTCCGGCAGGGACGTCGGATACGCAGTATTTT.

This clonotype was observed at least ten times. The rearrangement uses TRBV11-2 and TRBJ2-3; TRBD2 is a possible D gene (5 bases). The V gene lost 1 base and the J gene lost 1 base, with 15 bases spanning the gap. Germline lookup yields CDR1 SGHAT and CDR2 FQNNGV. The CDR3 sequence is 17 residues long. The CDR3 is CASSLGIRSRGTDTQYF. The CDR3 region has the DNA TGTGCCAGCAGCTTAGGAATACGGTCGCGGGGCACAGATACGCAGTATTTT.

This clonotype showed up just a few times. This chain links TRBV27 with TRBJ1-1; D call uncertain. CDR1 is MNHEY and CDR2 is SMNVEV in the germline V gene (reference sequence). V gave up 6 bases and J gave up 0 bases, with 11 bases separating them. This CDR3 has 14 amino acids. The CDR3: CASSSDPLNTEAFF. The CDR3 DNA reads TGTGCCAGCAGCTCCGACCCCCTGAACACTGAAGCTTTCTTT.

This clonotype has a count of ten or more. The chain uses TRBV3-1 and TRBJ2-2, with unresolved D. V lost 4 bases and J 5 bases, leaving 5 bases between the germline ends. The V gene's germline CDR1 is LGHDT and CDR2 YNNKEL (reference sequence). This CDR3 comprises 12 residues. For the CDR3, the DNA is TGTGCCAGCAGCCTGGAGACCGGGGAGCTGTTTTTT. Encoded protein: CASSLETGELFF.

This clonotype was seen a handful of times. CDR3 sequence reads: CASSRTASTDTQYF. CDR3 bases: TGTGCCAGCAGTCGGACAGCTAGCACAGATACGCAGTATTTT. The rearrangement joins TRBV12-3 or TRBV12-4 to TRBJ2-3; perhaps TRBD1 as D (6 bases). V was cut by 5 bases and J by 0 bases, with 9 bases left in between. This CDR3 is built from 14 residues.

This clonotype was picked up a small number of times. The V gene is TRBV12-3 or TRBV12-4, the J gene TRBJ2-6; D is undetermined. The CDR3 runs to 14 residues. Deletions cut 8 bases from V and 0 bases from J, with 8 bases between. In nucleotides, the CDR3 is TGTGCCAGCTGTACGGTCTCTGGGGCCAACGTCCTGACTTTC. Its translation: CASCTVSGANVLTF.

The V and J genes are TRBV3-1 and TRBJ2-7; TRBD2 aligns across 10 bases. J gave up 2 bases and V 0 bases, and 13 bases lay outside the gene matches. The CDR3 spans 19 residues. Germline CDR1 is LGHDT and CDR2 is YNNKEL (reference sequence). In DNA form, the CDR3 reads TGTGCCAGCAGCCAAGAACGGGCCCGGGTTAGCGGGAGGCCCTACGAGCAGTACTTC. This gives the protein CASSQERARVSGRPYEQYF.

The V gene is TRBV25-1, the J gene TRBJ2-3; D remains unclear. The CDR3 is 11 residues long. Trimming stripped 4 bases from V and 3 bases from J, with 2 bases between. The V gene's germline CDR1 is MGHDK and CDR2 SYGVNS. The CDR3, as DNA: TGTGCCAGCAGTGCGACAGATACGCAGTATTTT. This translates into CASSATDTQYF.

This clonotype was observed at least ten times. The rearrangement uses TRBV24-1 and TRBJ2-7; no clear D gene. There are 16 residues in the CDR3. Trimming left V 9 bases short and J 4 bases short, with 24 bases between. Germline assignment: CDR1 KGHDR and CDR2 SFDVKD. The CDR3 here is CATGSLRALKDYEQYF. The CDR3 DNA sequence: TGTGCCACCGGATCTCTCCGGGCCCTAAAAGATTACGAGCAGTACTTC.

This clonotype was picked up a small number of times. The rearrangement joins TRBV19 to TRBJ2-1, with 9 bases lining up with TRBD2. Germline V gene sequence: CDR1 LNHDA, CDR2 SQIVND (reference sequence). The V and J ends lost 7 bases and 10 bases, in that order; junction bases with no gene match: 11. CDR3 length: 14 amino acids. CDR3 region: CASKNSGGKGEQFF. Written as DNA, the CDR3 is TGTGCCAGTAAAAATAGCGGGGGAAAGGGCGAGCAGTTCTTC.

The table lists this clonotype with many counts. The gene calls are TRBV6-2 or TRBV6-3 and TRBJ2-5; TRBD2 matches at 12 bases. Trimming cost V 4 bases and J 7 bases; bases outside gene matches: 7. Germline V gene lookup returns CDR1 MNHEY and CDR2 SVGEGT. The CDR3 consists of 15 residues. CDR3 amino acids: CASSSGLAGSWTQYF. The DNA for the CDR3 is TGTGCCAGCAGTTCCGGACTAGCGGGATCGTGGACCCAGTACTTC.

The table lists this clonotype with many counts. This chain connects TRBV19 to TRBJ2-2, with D unclear. The CDR3 covers 15 residues. In germline, CDR1 is LNHDA, CDR2 SQIVND (reference sequence). V was trimmed by 4 bases and J by 4 bases, leaving 13 bases between them. CDR3: CASSKAASPTGELFF. The DNA for the CDR3 is TGTGCCAGTAGTAAGGCGGCCTCGCCCACCGGGGAGCTGTTTTTT.

Ten or more counts support this clonotype. This chain connects TRBV12-3 or TRBV12-4 to TRBJ2-5, with a tentative D call TRBD2 (6 bases). The germline V and J ends were trimmed by 3 bases and 4 bases, with 15 bases remaining between them. The CDR3 consists of 15 residues. CDR3 bases: TGTGCCAGCAGTTTTCGTCACGGGGGTCGAGAGACCCAGTACTTC. As protein: CASSFRHGGRETQYF.

This clonotype came up many times. V is TRBV14 and J is TRBJ1-4; D remains ambiguous. Germline-derived CDR1 and CDR2 are SGHDN and FVKESK. Deletions cut 1 base from V and 5 bases from J, with 11 bases between. The CDR3 contains 15 residues. DNA of the CDR3: TGTGCCAGCAGCCAAGGTCTCCATCCGAATGAAAAACTGTTTTTT. Translating gives CASSQGLHPNEKLFF.

This clonotype was picked up a small number of times. This chain uses TRBV12-2 with TRBJ1-1; TRBD1, as called in the table, went unchecked against the DNA. TRBV12-2 is a recognized pseudogene. The CDR3 covers 16 residues. CDR3 region: CASRLGLGPMNTEAFF. CDR3 bases: TGTGCAAGTCGCTTAGGGTTGGGACCGATGAACACTGAAGCTTTCTTT.

This clonotype showed up many times. The gene calls are TRBV10-3 and TRBJ2-3; 8 nucleotides agree with TRBD2. Per germline, CDR1 ENHRY and CDR2 SYGVKD. Unmatched junction bases numbered 1, after V lost 5 bases and J lost 0 bases. This CDR3 comprises 14 residues. In DNA, the CDR3 is TGTGCCATCAGTATAGCGGGGAGCACAGATACGCAGTATTTT. This codes for CAISIAGSTDTQYF.

With regard to this clonotype: This may be a read error: a much more frequent sequence differs by one nucleotide. This chain uses TRBV24-1 with TRBJ1-1; possible D gene TRBD1, 5 bases. CDR3 size: 13 residues. CDR1 and CDR2 from the germline V gene are KGHDR and SFDVKD. CDR3 in amino acids: CATKKGVGTEAIF. Written as DNA, the CDR3 is TGTGCCACCAAAAAAGGGGTTGGCACTGAAGCTATCTTT.

This clonotype was seen a handful of times. CDR3 protein: CASSVGFVYEQYF. CDR3 coding DNA: TGTGCCAGCAGCGTAGGTTTCGTATACGAGCAGTACTTC. J is TRBJ2-7 and V is TRBV9, with D unresolved. Trimming shortened V by 0 bases and J by 4 bases, and 8 bases separated the two germline ends. This CDR3 region has 13 residues. The V gene's germline CDR1 is SGDLS and CDR2 YYNGEE.

This clonotype was seen ten or more times. This chain links TRBV6-1 with TRBJ2-7, with D possibly TRBD2 on 6 matching bases. The CDR3 is 14 residues long. Germline lookup yields CDR1 MNHNS and CDR2 SASEGT. V gave up 3 bases and J gave up 5 bases, with 14 bases separating them. CDR3 nucleotide sequence: TGTGCCAGCAGTGAGATGGCGGGGTCCCACGAGCAGTACTTC. Translation: CASSEMAGSHEQYF.

This chain connects TRBV11-2 to TRBJ1-6; TRBD1 agrees at 8 bases. This CDR3 has 19 residues. The V gene end was trimmed by 1 base and the J gene end by 0 bases; junction bases not matched to a gene: 8. Germline V gene data show CDR1 as SGHAT and CDR2 as FQNNGV. The CDR3 DNA reads as TGTGCCAGCAGCTTAGCCCCCGGCGGACAGGGCTCCTATAATTCACCCCTCCACTTT. Translating it yields CASSLAPGGQGSYNSPLHF.

In its sample, this clonotype was seen many times. This chain's CDR3 is CASSQGLAFEETQYF. CDR3 bases: TGTGCCAGCAGCCAAGGACTAGCGTTCGAGGAGACCCAGTACTTC. The chain uses TRBV4-2 and TRBJ2-5; 8 nucleotides align to TRBD2. CDR1 and CDR2 (germline): LGHNA, YNFKEQ. This CDR3 is built from 15 residues. With 1 base clipped from V and 5 bases from J, the junction kept 6 bases outside the gene matches.

This clonotype was found many times. The V and J genes are TRBV6-1 and TRBJ2-4; 7 bases align to TRBD1. After removal of 8 bases from V and 2 bases from J, the junction contained 9 bases not matched to a gene. CDR1 is MNHNS, CDR2 SASEGT, per germline. This CDR3 comprises 15 residues. This CDR3 is CASGNRGQTKNIQYF. The CDR3 DNA follows: TGTGCCAGCGGAAACAGGGGCCAAACCAAAAACATTCAGTACTTC.